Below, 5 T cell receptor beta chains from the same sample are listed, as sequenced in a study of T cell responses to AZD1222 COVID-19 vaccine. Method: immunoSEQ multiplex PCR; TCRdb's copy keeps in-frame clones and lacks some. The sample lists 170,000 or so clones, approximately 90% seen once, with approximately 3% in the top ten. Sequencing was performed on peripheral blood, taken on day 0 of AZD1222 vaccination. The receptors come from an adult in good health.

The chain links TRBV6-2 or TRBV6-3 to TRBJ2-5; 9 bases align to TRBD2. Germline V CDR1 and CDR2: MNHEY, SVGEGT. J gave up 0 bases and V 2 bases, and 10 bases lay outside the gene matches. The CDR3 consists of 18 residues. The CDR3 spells CASSYVPGTSPNQETQYF. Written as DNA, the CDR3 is TGTGCCAGCAGTTACGTACCCGGGACTAGCCCTAACCAAGAGACCCAGTACTTC.

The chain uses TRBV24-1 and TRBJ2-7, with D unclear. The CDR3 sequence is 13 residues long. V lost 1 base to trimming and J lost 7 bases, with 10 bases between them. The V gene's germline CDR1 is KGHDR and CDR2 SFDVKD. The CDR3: CATSDFDSREQYF. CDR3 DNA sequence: TGTGCCACCAGTGATTTCGACTCGAGAGAGCAGTACTTC.

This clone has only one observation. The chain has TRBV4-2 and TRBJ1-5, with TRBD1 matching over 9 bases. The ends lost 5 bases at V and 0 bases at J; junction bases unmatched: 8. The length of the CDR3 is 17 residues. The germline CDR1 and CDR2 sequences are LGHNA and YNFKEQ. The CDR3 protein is CASSDGTGPYSNQPQHF. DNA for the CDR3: TGTGCCAGCAGCGATGGGACAGGGCCTTATAGCAATCAGCCCCAGCATTTT.

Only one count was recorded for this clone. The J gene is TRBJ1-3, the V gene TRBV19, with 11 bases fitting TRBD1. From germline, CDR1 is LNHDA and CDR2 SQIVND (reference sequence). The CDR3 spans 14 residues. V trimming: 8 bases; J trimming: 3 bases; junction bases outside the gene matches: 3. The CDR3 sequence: CASVDRGLGNTIYF. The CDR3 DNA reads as TGTGCCAGTGTGGACAGGGGGCTTGGAAACACCATATATTTT.

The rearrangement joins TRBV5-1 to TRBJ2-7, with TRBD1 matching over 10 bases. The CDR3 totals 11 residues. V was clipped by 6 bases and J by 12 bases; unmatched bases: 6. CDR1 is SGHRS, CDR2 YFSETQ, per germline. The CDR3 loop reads CASTRDRGMYF. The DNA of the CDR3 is TGCGCCAGCACCAGGGACAGGGGAATGTACTTC.